This T cell receptor (beta chain) originates from a study of molecular identifiers for immune sequencing clone quantification. As for the study in general: Replicate RNA from 20,000 or 100,000 naive CD8 T cells formed five aliquots; four were sequenced. Findings of the study overall: Over 99% of effector molecules, but under 1% in naive cells, were held by clones with more than 20 RNA copies.

TCRdb reprocessed the PCR reads with MiXCR, giving one entry per CDR3 protein. Of around 480,000 distinct CDR3 sequences in the sample, around 25% were seen once. The CDR3 spans 15 residues. About this clonotype itself: Antigen unknown. At one end the junction does not follow the germline gene, possibly because of a read error.

The rearrangement links TRBV5-3 to TRBJ2-7, with 11 bases aligning to TRBD1. TRBV5-3 qualifies as an ORF whose function is uncertain. The sequencing sample was made of naive CD8+ T cells from blood, with Jurkat cell RNA spiked in. Subset defined: FACS-sorted CD8+CD4-CCR7+CD45RA+ naive T cells. The sequence derives from a human donor in good health. Some libraries in this study had Jurkat cell RNA spiked in. CDR3 protein: CASSLVDRGRYEQYF. CDR3 sequence (DNA): TGTGCCAGCAGCTTGGTGGACAGGGGGCGGTACGAGCAGTACTTC.